This T cell receptor (beta chain) was observed in a study of blood T cell repertoires in COVID-19. The overall study: Sites across the United States, Italy and Spain contributed samples from acute and convalescent COVID-19. T cells, B-cell-depleted T cells, or PBMCs supplied cDNA or gDNA.

The trim removed 3 bases at V and 5 bases at J, leaving 9 bases unmatched. CDR1 SEHNR and CDR2 FQNEAQ come from the germline V gene (reference sequence). The CDR3 is 16 amino acids. Original methodology: Quantification of nucleated cells was approximated via reference gene primer amplification. Sequencing was performed with immunoSEQ multiplex PCR; in TCRdb, only in-frame clones are kept and a portion is missing. V and J calls and clone size are given by that table; D and trimming were obtained from the DNA. The repertoire holds roughly 200,000 clones, roughly 85% seen once, with approximately 11% in the top ten.

The rearrangement links TRBV7-9 to TRBJ1-4, with 7 bases identical to TRBD1. This clonotype was obtained from a human donor with active or convalescent COVID-19. The donor label of this sample is uncertain. The specimen was peripheral blood. CDR3 in DNA: TGTGCCAGCAGCTTCGCGGGGGGACAGCAGAATGAAAAACTGTTTTTT. Its translation is CASSFAGGQQNEKLFF.